The source of this T cell receptor (beta chain) is a study of blood T cell repertoires in COVID-19. Study overall: PBMCs, B-cell-depleted T cells, or T cells provided the cDNA or gDNA that made up the material.

Sequenced by immunoSEQ multiplex PCR; TCRdb stores in-frame clones only, minus some. The repertoire holds approximately 260,000 clones, with 82% as singletons. The CDR3 consists of 12 residues. Germline CDR1 reads LGHDT; CDR2 reads YNNKEL (reference sequence). V lost 8 bases and J 1 base, leaving 9 bases between the germline ends. Specimen: peripheral blood. V is TRBV3-1 (or the pseudogene TRBV3-2) and J is TRBJ2-7; D might be TRBD2 (6 bases). The sequence derives from an elderly woman with active or convalescent COVID-19. CDR3 DNA: TGTGCCAGCGAAGGACTATCCTACGAGCAGTACTTC. Amino acids: CASEGLSYEQYF.